These T cell receptor beta chains were read from a single sample in a study of T-cell reconstitution after alpha-beta-depleted transplantation in children. TCRdb re-analysed the PCR reads in MiXCR, keeping a single row per CDR3 protein. The sample lists 300,000 to 400,000 distinct CDR3 sequences, about an eighth occurring once. The sample here was PBMCs, taken from the stem cell graft. The receptors come from a human donor who donated a stem cell graft to a child with Fanconi anemia. Both conserved end residues are part of each CDR3. Each record gives: V gene, D gene, J gene, CDR3 length, clone size, CDR3 DNA, CDR3 protein. D genes are given only for firm matches. Size tells how often a clone was seen (once, few, many) or the class of an expanded clone, and some rows leave it out.

TRBV29-1	TRBD1	TRBJ2-5	14	many	TGCAGCGCCAATCCGACAGGGGAACTAGAGACCCAGTACTTC	CSANPTGELETQYF
TRBV4-3	TRBD1	TRBJ1-2	15	few	TGCGCCAGCAGCCAAGATGGAAGAGGGGGCCTTGGCTACACCTTC	CASSQDGRGGLGYTF
TRBV28	TRBD1	TRBJ2-1	15	many	TGTGCCAGCAGTTCCCCGTCGACAGGGAGCAATGAGCAGTTCTTC	CASSSPSTGSNEQFF
TRBV12-3/TRBV12-4	-	TRBJ1-1	13	many	TGTGCCAGCAGTTTTCGAGGGAAAACTGAAGCTTTCTTT	CASSFRGKTEAFF
TRBV11-2	-	TRBJ1-1	19	-	TGTGCCAGCAGCTTAGTTGGGCTGGGAATTGACTCATTGAACACTGAAGCTTTCTTT	CASSLVGLGIDSLNTEAFF
TRBV6-2/TRBV6-3	-	TRBJ1-5	16	-	TGTGCCAGCAGCCACCTAACAGATTATAGCAATCAGCCCCAGCATTTT	CASSHLTDYSNQPQHF
TRBV14	-	TRBJ2-1	14	few	TGTGCCAGCCGTGGGCTAGGCGGCTACAATGAGCAGTTCTTC	CASRGLGGYNEQFF
TRBV30	TRBD1	TRBJ2-7	14	-	TGTGCCTTACTACTCGGGACAGGGTTATACGAGCAGTACTTC	CALLLGTGLYEQYF
TRBV7-6	TRBD1	TRBJ2-1	16	-	TGTGCCAGCAGCTTATTCGCGACAGGGGAATTCAATGAGCAGTTCTTC	CASSLFATGEFNEQFF
TRBV5-1	TRBD2	TRBJ2-7	13	-	TGCGCCAGCACTCTTGGGGGGGGCTACGAGCAGTACTTC	CASTLGGGYEQYF
TRBV7-9	-	TRBJ2-2	14	-	TGTGCCAGCAGCTTACAGGGGTCCACCGGGGAGCTGTTTTTT	CASSLQGSTGELFF
TRBV5-5	-	TRBJ2-2	17	-	TGTGCCAGCAGCTTGGGCCCTAGAGGGGGGGACACCGGGGAGCTGTTTTTT	CASSLGPRGGDTGELFF
TRBV15	-	TRBJ2-2	14	few	TGTGCCACCAGCAGAGAGGGGTTGACCGGGGAGCTGTTTTTT	CATSREGLTGELFF
TRBV4-2	-	TRBJ1-1	14	few	TGTGCCAGCAGCCCGAGCGTGACGTGGACTGAAGCTTTCTTT	CASSPSVTWTEAFF
TRBV5-5	-	TRBJ2-2	15	few	TGTGCCAGCAGCCACAGGACGGAGATAACCGGGGAGCTGTTTTTT	CASSHRTEITGELFF
TRBV10-3	-	TRBJ1-6	16	few	TGTGCCATCAGTGAGTTAAACACAGGTTCTAATTCACCCCTCCACTTT	CAISELNTGSNSPLHF
TRBV6-1	-	TRBJ2-2	14	-	TGTGCCAGCACCGCAGGGCTGAACACCGGGGAGCTGTTTTTT	CASTAGLNTGELFF
TRBV9	TRBD1	TRBJ2-7	11	many	TGTGCCAGCCGTTGGGACAGCGAGCAGTACTTC	CASRWDSEQYF
TRBV7-9	-	TRBJ2-1	13	many	TGTGCCAGCAGCTTAGCGCTAGAACATGAGCAGTTCTTC	CASSLALEHEQFF
TRBV7-9	TRBD2	TRBJ2-1	14	few	TGTGCCAGCACCTGGGGGGGTGGTCCCAATGAGCAGTTCTTC	CASTWGGGPNEQFF
TRBV29-1	-	TRBJ2-7	11	few	TGCAGCGTTACTGACTCATACGAGCAGTACTTC	CSVTDSYEQYF
TRBV6-1	-	TRBJ2-7	13	many	TGTGCCAGCAGAATGACACCGTTGGACGAGCAGTACTTC	CASRMTPLDEQYF
TRBV10-3	TRBD2	TRBJ2-1	16	few	TGTGCCATCAGTGAGTCAGGACTAGCGCTCTACAATGAGCAGTTCTTC	CAISESGLALYNEQFF
TRBV3-1	-	TRBJ1-1	15	many	TGTGCCAGCAGCCAAGGGTCCGCAGGACACACTGAAGCTTTCTTT	CASSQGSAGHTEAFF
TRBV7-6	-	TRBJ1-3	17	-	TGTGCCAGCACCTCCCTCCTCGGGAGGAGCTCTGGAAACACCATATATTTT	CASTSLLGRSSGNTIYF
TRBV4-3	-	TRBJ1-1	13	many	TGCGCCAGCAGCCAAGGGAATAACTATGAAGCTTTCTTT	CASSQGNNYEAFF
TRBV11-2	-	TRBJ1-5	17	few	TGTGCCAGCAGCCAACGGACTGACACTAATAGCAATCAGCCCCAGCATTTT	CASSQRTDTNSNQPQHF
TRBV5-1	TRBD2	TRBJ2-1	15	-	TGCGCCAGCACCCCGACTAGCGGGGTAAACAATGAGCAGTTCTTC	CASTPTSGVNNEQFF
TRBV7-9	-	TRBJ2-3	13	few	TGTGCCAGCAGCTTTCCAACCGGGGATACGCAGTATTTT	CASSFPTGDTQYF
TRBV12-3/TRBV12-4	-	TRBJ1-1	13	few	TGTGCCAGCAGTTTGGATAGTCTTGTTGAAGCTTTCTTT	CASSLDSLVEAFF
TRBV7-8	-	TRBJ2-7	16	many	TGTGCCAGCAGCTTAAGTTTTGGGGCAGGGCGTAACGAGCAGTACTTC	CASSLSFGAGRNEQYF
TRBV10-1	-	TRBJ1-1	14	many	TGCGCCAGCAGTGATATGGTATTGAACACTGAAGCTTTCTTT	CASSDMVLNTEAFF
TRBV7-2	-	TRBJ2-1	16	many	TGTGCCAGCAGCTTATTCACGGCGCGGCCAGTGAATGAGCAGTTCTTC	CASSLFTARPVNEQFF
TRBV30	-	TRBJ1-2	10	once	TGTGCCTGTGACGTAAATGGCTACACCTTC	CACDVNGYTF
TRBV7-2	-	TRBJ1-6	13	few	TGTGCCAGCAACTACGACAGGAATTCACCCCTCCACTTT	CASNYDRNSPLHF
TRBV5-6	TRBD1	TRBJ2-5	14	-	TGTGCCAGCAGCGCGCTGACAGGGGGGGAGACCCAGTACTTC	CASSALTGGETQYF
TRBV5-1	TRBD1	TRBJ2-2	14	few	TGCGCCAGCAGCTTGGCCGACAGGGCAGGGGAGCTGTTTTTT	CASSLADRAGELFF
TRBV3-1	TRBD1	TRBJ1-2	14	few	TGTGCCAGCAGACCGGGACAGGGATCTCGGGGCTACACCTTC	CASRPGQGSRGYTF
TRBV19	TRBD1	TRBJ2-1	15	-	TGTGCCAGTAGCGACCGGGACAGGGTTTACAATGAGCAGTTCTTC	CASSDRDRVYNEQFF
TRBV12-3/TRBV12-4	TRBD1	TRBJ1-2	15	-	TGTGCCAGCAGCCATACAGGGGTTCGGGGCTATGGCTACACCTTC	CASSHTGVRGYGYTF
TRBV24-1	TRBD2	TRBJ2-1	14	many	TGTGCCACCAGTTTAGCGGGGGGCGTCCATGAGCAGTTCTTC	CATSLAGGVHEQFF
TRBV4-3	-	TRBJ2-1	14	-	TGCGCCAGCAGCCAAGAGGGTCGGGGAAATGAGCAGTTCTTC	CASSQEGRGNEQFF
TRBV18	TRBD1	TRBJ1-1	13	-	TGTGCCAGCTCGTACACAGGGGACACTGAAGCTTTCTTT	CASSYTGDTEAFF
TRBV12-3/TRBV12-4	-	TRBJ2-1	15	-	TGTGCCAGCAGTTTGGGTCGACCCTCCTACAATGAGCAGTTCTTC	CASSLGRPSYNEQFF
TRBV20-1	-	TRBJ2-7	13	-	TGCAGTGCTAGAGATCAGATCTCCTACGAGCAGTACTTC	CSARDQISYEQYF
TRBV7-8	-	TRBJ2-5	14	many	TGTGCCAGCAGCTTAGGGCGGAGGCAAGAGACCCAGTACTTC	CASSLGRRQETQYF
TRBV10-2	-	TRBJ1-6	13	many	TGCGCCAGCAGTGAGTCGGATGGTTCACCCCTCCACTTT	CASSESDGSPLHF
TRBV6-1	-	TRBJ1-2	16	many	TGTGCCAGCAGGGTTCACCCGGGACCTTTTTCCTATGGCTACACCTTC	CASRVHPGPFSYGYTF
TRBV5-1	-	TRBJ2-5	15	once	TGCGCCAGCAGCTTGGCACCATCAGACTCGGAGACCCAGTACTTC	CASSLAPSDSETQYF